The present T cell receptor beta chain was sequenced within a study of blood T cell repertoires in COVID-19. Study at large: PBMCs, B-cell-depleted T cells, or T cells provided the cDNA or gDNA that made up the material.

In the original processing: By means of reference gene primer amplification, nucleated cell counts were estimated. Produced via immunoSEQ multiplex PCR; TCRdb's table is partial and in-frame only. V and J calls and clone size follow that table, whereas D and trimming were derived from the DNA. The sample yields under 30,000 clones, approximately 89% seen once. Germline loops: CDR1 LGHNA, CDR2 YSLEER. This CDR3 spans 15 amino acids. The junction had 2 bases not matched to a gene; V was cut back by 1 base and J by 3 bases. The chain is built from TRBV4-3 and TRBJ2-1, with 8 bases matching TRBD2. This clonotype originated in a middle-aged man with active COVID-19. Sequenced: peripheral blood. CDR3 loop: CASSQGLAGYNEQFF. In nucleotides, the CDR3 is TGCGCCAGCAGCCAAGGGCTAGCGGGCTACAATGAGCAGTTCTTC.